The text below deals with one T cell receptor (beta chain). Per the original methods: How many nucleated cells were present was estimated from reference gene primer amplification. This table comes from immunoSEQ multiplex PCR, and its TCRdb copy is limited to in-frame clones, with some not included. V, J and clone size derive from that table, while D and trimming were established from the DNA sequence. The table shows roughly 670,000 clones, with about nine tenths occurring only once. Trimming shortened V by 4 bases and J by 2 bases, and 9 bases separated the two germline ends. This CDR3 spans 14 amino acids. CDR1 is KGHSH, CDR2 LQKENI, per germline. This record belongs to a study of blood T cell repertoires in COVID-19. At the level of the study: Italy, Spain and the United States were the sources of the convalescent and acute COVID-19 samples. T cells, B-cell-depleted T cells, or PBMCs supplied cDNA or gDNA.

The origin of this receptor is a woman between 18 and 29 years old with acute or convalescent COVID-19. The chain uses TRBV18 and TRBJ1-5; no reliable D call. The sequenced sample was peripheral blood. Here the CDR3 reads CASSRGAGNQPQHF. CDR3 nucleotides: TGTGCCAGCTCACGGGGAGCTGGCAATCAGCCCCAGCATTTT.